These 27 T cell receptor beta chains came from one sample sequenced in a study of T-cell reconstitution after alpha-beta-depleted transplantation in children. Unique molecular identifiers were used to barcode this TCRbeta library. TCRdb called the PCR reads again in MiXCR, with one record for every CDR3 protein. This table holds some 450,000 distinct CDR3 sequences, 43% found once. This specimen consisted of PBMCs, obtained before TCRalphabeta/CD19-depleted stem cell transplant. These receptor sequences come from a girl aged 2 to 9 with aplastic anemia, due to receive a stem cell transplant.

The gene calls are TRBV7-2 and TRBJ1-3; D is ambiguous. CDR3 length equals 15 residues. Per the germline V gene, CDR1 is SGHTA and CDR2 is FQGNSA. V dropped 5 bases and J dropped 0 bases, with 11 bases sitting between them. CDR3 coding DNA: TGTGCCAGCAGCATCGGACCAAGCTCTGGAAACACCATATATTTT. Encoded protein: CASSIGPSSGNTIYF.

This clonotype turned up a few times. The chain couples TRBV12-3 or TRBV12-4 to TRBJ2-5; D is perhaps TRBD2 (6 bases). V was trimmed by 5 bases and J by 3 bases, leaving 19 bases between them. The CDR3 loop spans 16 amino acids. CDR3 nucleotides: TGTGCCAGCAGTCCCGCGCGGGGCAGGGTTAAAGAGACCCAGTACTTC. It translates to CASSPARGRVKETQYF.

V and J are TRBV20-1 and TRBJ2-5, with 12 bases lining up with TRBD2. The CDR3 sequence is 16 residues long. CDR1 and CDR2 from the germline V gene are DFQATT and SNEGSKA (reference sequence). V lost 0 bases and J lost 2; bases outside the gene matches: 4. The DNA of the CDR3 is TGCAGTGCTAGAGATAGCGGACTAGCGGGGCAAGAGACCCAGTACTTC. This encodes CSARDSGLAGQETQYF.

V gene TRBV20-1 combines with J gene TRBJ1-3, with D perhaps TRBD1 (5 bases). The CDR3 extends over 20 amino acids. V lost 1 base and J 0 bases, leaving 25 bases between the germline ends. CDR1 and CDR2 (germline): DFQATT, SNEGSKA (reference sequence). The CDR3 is CSARAQTPDRKNNSGNTIYF. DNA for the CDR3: TGCAGTGCTAGAGCCCAAACCCCTGACAGAAAGAATAACTCTGGAAACACCATATATTTT.

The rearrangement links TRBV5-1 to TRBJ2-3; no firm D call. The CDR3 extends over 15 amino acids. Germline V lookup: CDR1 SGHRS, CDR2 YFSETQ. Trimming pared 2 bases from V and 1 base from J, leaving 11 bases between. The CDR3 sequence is CASSFGPIGTDTQYF. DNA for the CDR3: TGCGCCAGCAGCTTCGGCCCCATTGGCACAGATACGCAGTATTTT.

The CDR3 reads CSVEWQAGNQPQHF. CDR3 nucleotides: TGCAGCGTTGAATGGCAGGCCGGTAATCAGCCCCAGCATTTT. This chain connects TRBV29-1 to TRBJ1-5; D unclear. Per germline, CDR1 SQVTM and CDR2 ANQGSEA. CDR3 length: 14 amino acids. V shed 2 bases and J shed 4 bases, with 12 bases lying between them.

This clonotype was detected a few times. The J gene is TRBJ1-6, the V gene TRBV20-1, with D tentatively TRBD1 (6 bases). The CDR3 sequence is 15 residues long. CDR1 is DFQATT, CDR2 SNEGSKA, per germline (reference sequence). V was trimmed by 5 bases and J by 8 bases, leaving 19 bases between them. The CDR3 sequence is CSAGLRGGVDSPLHF. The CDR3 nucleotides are TGCAGTGCTGGCCTAAGAGGGGGAGTTGATTCACCCCTCCACTTT.

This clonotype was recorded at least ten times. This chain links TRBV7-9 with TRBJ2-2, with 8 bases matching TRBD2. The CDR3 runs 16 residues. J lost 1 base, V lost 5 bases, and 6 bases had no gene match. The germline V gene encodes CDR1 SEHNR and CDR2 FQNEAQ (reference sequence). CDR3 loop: CASSARLARNTGELFF. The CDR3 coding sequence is TGTGCCAGCAGCGCCCGACTAGCGAGGAACACCGGGGAGCTGTTTTTT.

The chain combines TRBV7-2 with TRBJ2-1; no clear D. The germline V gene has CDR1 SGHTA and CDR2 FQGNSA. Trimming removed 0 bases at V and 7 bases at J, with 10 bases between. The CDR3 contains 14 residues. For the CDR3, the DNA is TGTGCCAGCAGCTTAGCAATGGGTGGAAATGAGCAGTTCTTC. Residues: CASSLAMGGNEQFF.

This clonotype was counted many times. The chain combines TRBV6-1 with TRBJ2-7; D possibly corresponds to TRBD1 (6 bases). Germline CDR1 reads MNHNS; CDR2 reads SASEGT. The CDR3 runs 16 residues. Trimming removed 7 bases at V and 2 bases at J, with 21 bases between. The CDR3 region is CASKLQGSLKPYEQYF. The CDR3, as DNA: TGTGCCAGCAAACTACAGGGTTCCCTCAAACCCTACGAGCAGTACTTC.

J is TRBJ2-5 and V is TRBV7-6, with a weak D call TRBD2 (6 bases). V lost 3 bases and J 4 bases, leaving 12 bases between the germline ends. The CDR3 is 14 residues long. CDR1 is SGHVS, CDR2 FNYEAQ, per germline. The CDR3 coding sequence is TGTGCCAGCAGCTTGGGACTCCACGCAGAGACCCAGTACTTC. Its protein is CASSLGLHAETQYF.

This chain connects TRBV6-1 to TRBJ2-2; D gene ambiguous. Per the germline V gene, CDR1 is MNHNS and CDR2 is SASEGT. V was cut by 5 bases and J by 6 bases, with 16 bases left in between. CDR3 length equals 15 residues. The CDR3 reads CASSPQVPDAGELFF. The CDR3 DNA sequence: TGTGCCAGCAGTCCCCAGGTCCCGGACGCCGGGGAGCTGTTTTTT.

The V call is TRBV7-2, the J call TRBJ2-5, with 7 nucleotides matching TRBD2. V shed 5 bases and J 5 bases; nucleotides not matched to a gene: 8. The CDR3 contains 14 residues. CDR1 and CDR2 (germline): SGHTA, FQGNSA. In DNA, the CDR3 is TGTGCCAGCAGCCCCGCGGGGGATTGGGAGACCCAGTACTTC. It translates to CASSPAGDWETQYF.

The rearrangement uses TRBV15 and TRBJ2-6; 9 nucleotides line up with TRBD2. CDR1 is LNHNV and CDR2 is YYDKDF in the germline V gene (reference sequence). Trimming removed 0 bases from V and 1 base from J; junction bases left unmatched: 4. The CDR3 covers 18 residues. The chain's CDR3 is CATSREGTSPSGANVLTF. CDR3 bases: TGTGCCACCAGCAGAGAAGGGACTAGCCCGTCTGGGGCCAACGTCCTGACTTTC.

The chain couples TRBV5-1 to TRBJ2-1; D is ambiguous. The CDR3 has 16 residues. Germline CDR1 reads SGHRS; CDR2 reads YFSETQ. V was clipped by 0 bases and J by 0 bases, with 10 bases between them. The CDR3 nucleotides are TGCGCCAGCAGCTTGGGGTTGGGAAGCTCCTACAATGAGCAGTTCTTC. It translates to CASSLGLGSSYNEQFF. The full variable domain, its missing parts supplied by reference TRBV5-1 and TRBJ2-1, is KAGVTQTPRYLIKTRGQQVTLSCSPISGHRSVSWYQQTPGQGLQFLFEYFSETQRNKGNFPGRFSGRQFSNSRSEMNVSTLELGDSALYLCASSLGLGSSYNEQFFGPGTRLTVL.

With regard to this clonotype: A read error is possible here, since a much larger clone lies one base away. The CDR3 is CASILAQGYEQYF. DNA of the CDR3: TGCGCCAGCATCCTAGCACAGGGATACGAGCAGTACTTC. The genes are TRBV5-1 and TRBJ2-7; possible D gene TRBD1, 6 bases. Germline V CDR1 and CDR2: SGHRS, YFSETQ. The CDR3 is made up of 13 amino acids. The V and J ends lost 6 bases and 4 bases respectively, with 14 bases between them.

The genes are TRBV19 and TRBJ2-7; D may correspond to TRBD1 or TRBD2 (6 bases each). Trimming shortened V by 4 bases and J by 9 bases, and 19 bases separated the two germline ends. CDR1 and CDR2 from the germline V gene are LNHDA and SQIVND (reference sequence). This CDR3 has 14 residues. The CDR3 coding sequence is TGTGCCAGTAGTACACAGGGTCCGGGGGCCGCGCAGTACTTC. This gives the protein CASSTQGPGAAQYF.

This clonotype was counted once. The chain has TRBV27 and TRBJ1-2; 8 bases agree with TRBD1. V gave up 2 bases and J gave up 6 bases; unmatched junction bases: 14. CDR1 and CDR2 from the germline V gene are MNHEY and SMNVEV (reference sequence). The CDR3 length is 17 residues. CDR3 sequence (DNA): TGTGCCAGCAGTTTACTGTTCGGACAGGGAGTTTCTGATGGCTACACCTTC. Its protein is CASSLLFGQGVSDGYTF.

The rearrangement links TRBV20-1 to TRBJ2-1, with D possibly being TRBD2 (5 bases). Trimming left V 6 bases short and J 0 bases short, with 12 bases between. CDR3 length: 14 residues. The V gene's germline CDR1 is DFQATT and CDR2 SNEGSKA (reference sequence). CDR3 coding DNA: TGCAGTGCCCAGCGGTGGAGCTCCTACAATGAGCAGTTCTTC. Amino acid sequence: CSAQRWSSYNEQFF.

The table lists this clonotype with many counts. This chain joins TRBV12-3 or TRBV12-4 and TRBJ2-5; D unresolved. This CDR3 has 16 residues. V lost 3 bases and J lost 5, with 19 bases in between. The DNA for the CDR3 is TGTGCCAGCAGTTTTCAACAGATGGGGTTAGGGGAGACCCAGTACTTC. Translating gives CASSFQQMGLGETQYF.

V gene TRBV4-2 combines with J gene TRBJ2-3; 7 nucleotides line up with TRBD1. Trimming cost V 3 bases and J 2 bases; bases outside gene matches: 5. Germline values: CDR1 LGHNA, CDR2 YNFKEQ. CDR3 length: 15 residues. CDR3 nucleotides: TGTGCCAGCAGCCAGGCAGGGGGAGACACAGATACGCAGTATTTT. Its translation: CASSQAGGDTDTQYF.

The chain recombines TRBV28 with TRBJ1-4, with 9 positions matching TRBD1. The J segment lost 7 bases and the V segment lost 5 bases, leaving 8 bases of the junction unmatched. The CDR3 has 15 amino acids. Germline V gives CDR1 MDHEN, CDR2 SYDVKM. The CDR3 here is CASSPNRGRGEKLFF. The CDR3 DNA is TGTGCCAGCAGTCCCAACAGGGGGCGAGGTGAAAAACTGTTTTTT.

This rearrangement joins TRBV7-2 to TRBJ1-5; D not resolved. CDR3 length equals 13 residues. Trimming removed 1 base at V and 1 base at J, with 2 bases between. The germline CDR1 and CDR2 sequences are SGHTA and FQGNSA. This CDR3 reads CASSLVSNQPQHF. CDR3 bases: TGTGCCAGCAGCTTAGTGAGCAATCAGCCCCAGCATTTT.

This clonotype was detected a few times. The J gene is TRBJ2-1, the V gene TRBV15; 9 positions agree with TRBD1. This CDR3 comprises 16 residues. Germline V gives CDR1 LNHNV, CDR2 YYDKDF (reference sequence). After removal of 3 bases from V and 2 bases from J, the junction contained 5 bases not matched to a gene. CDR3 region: CATSSGTGRTYNEQFF. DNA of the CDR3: TGTGCCACCAGCAGTGGGACAGGGAGGACCTACAATGAGCAGTTCTTC. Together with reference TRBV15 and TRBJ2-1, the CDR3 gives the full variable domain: DAMVIQNPRYQVTQFGKPVTLSCSQTLNHNVMYWYQQKSSQAPKLLFHYYDKDFNNEADTPDNFQSRRPNTSFCFLDIRSPGLGDTAMYLCATSSGTGRTYNEQFFGPGTRLTVL.

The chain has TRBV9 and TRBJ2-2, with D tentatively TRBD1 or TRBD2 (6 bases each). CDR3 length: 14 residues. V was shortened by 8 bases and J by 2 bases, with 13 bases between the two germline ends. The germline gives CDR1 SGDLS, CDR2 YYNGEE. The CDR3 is CASGNGGNTGELFF. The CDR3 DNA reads TGTGCCAGTGGTAACGGGGGCAACACCGGGGAGCTGTTTTTT.

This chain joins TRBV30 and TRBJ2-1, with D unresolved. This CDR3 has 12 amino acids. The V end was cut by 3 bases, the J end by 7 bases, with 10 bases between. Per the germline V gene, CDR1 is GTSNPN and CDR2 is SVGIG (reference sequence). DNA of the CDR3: TGTGCCTGGAGCATCCAATTAAATGAGCAGTTCTTC. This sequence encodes CAWSIQLNEQFF.

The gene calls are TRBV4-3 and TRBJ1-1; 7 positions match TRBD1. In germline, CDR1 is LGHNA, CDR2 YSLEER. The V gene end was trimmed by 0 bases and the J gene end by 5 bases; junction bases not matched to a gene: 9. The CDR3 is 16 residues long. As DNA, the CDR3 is TGCGCCAGCAGCCAAGAGTCCCCAGGGGGGGGTACTGAAGCTTTCTTT. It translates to CASSQESPGGGTEAFF.